These T cell receptor beta chains were read from a single sample in a study of cytomegalovirus exposure and HLA in healthy donors. TCRdb's copy holds only in-frame clones and misses some; the assay was immunoSEQ multiplex PCR. Altogether over 130,000 clones are present, 82% being singletons, with the ten largest covering around 2.6%. The sample taken for sequencing was PBMCs. The receptors were gathered from a male donor in good health and CMV-seronegative. Each CDR3 is given without its conserved first and last residue. Clone size is given for some rows only: seen once, a few or many times, or a class if the clone is expanded.

v_gene: TRBV4-1; abundance: .; CDR3aa: ASSLRQGIVDEQY
v_gene: TRBV4-1; abundance: once; CDR3aa: ASSQVRLSTDTQY
v_gene: TRBV28; abundance: .; CDR3aa: ASSLAMKDTQY
v_gene: TRBV9; abundance: .; CDR3aa: ASSVQGANQNTIY
v_gene: TRBV27; abundance: .; CDR3aa: ASSLWSGVGTQY
v_gene: TRBV6-5; abundance: .; CDR3aa: ASSYTPGQGFYEQY
v_gene: TRBV18; abundance: .; CDR3aa: ASSPEAEYEQY
v_gene: TRBV7-6; abundance: .; CDR3aa: ASSLASGGIPYEQY
v_gene: TRBV28; abundance: once; CDR3aa: ASRQGSLAKNIQY
v_gene: TRBV19; abundance: .; CDR3aa: ASGTGNEAF
v_gene: TRBV27; abundance: .; CDR3aa: ASSLQGYGQPQH
v_gene: TRBV6-5; abundance: .; CDR3aa: ASSYPGRAF
v_gene: TRBV6-5; abundance: .; CDR3aa: ASTDSIYNEQF
v_gene: TRBV27; abundance: .; CDR3aa: ASSGGVRATGNQPQH
v_gene: TRBV5-1; abundance: .; CDR3aa: ASSLDAGIGTDTQY
v_gene: TRBV4-3; abundance: few; CDR3aa: ASSQDRGPYGYT
v_gene: TRBV28; abundance: .; CDR3aa: ASSLQRGARETQY
v_gene: TRBV4-1; abundance: .; CDR3aa: ASSRDRGSYEQY
v_gene: TRBV21-1; abundance: .; CDR3aa: ASSKWDRAPDTQY
v_gene: TRBV6-5; abundance: .; CDR3aa: ASSYGERSHTGELF
v_gene: TRBV30; abundance: .; CDR3aa: AWDAGGRGQPQH
v_gene: TRBV29-1; abundance: .; CDR3aa: SVDGLAGELAGDTQY
v_gene: TRBV19; abundance: .; CDR3aa: ASSPGGAEKLF
v_gene: TRBV20-1; abundance: .; CDR3aa: SARAGSEQY